This T cell receptor beta chain was captured in a study of T cell repertoires in cytomegalovirus infection. This clonotype has more than one count but fewer than ten. Its antigen is unidentified. Using its own MiXCR run on the reads, TCRdb lists one record per CDR3 protein. Here the sample spans 350,000 to 400,000 distinct CDR3 sequences, approximately 30% being singletons. CDR3 length equals 18 residues. J lost 1 base, V lost 1 base, and 12 bases had no gene match. CDR1 is LGHNA and CDR2 is YSLEER in the germline V gene. The sequence derives from a human donor in good health (CMV status not recorded). Some clones in this sample may be carry-over from other donors' samples. The sequenced sample was cultured PBMCs, obtained from culture after CMV antigen stimulation. The chain couples TRBV4-3 to TRBJ2-7, with 8 bases lining up with TRBD2. CDR3 DNA sequence: TGCGCCAGCAGCCAAGTGCCTGAGGTGGGACTAGTATCCTACGAGCAGTACTTC. Its protein product is CASSQVPEVGLVSYEQYF.